The T cell receptor (beta chain) under discussion was sequenced for a study of shared clonotypes between healthy human individuals. Study-wide background: Each donor's CD8 memory used one plate, CD8 naive two, each CD4 subset three. Overall study results and limits: Owing to a small donor count, the genetic and exposure-history diversity represented was limited.

As concerns this clone: Antigen: not known. Within the sample, other DNA sequences also encode this same CDR3.

An even split of each subset's genomic DNA across several immunoSEQ plates was performed. Using immunoSEQ multiplex PCR, the repertoire was profiled, and TCRdb retains in-frame clones only, with some absent. This sample carries 1,500,000 or so clones, approximately 98.5% of them seen once, and the ten largest clones take 0.36%. The source of this sequence is a young man in good health. The sequenced material came from naive CD4+ T cells sorted from blood. This sample's subset: CD45RA+ positively selected.

CDR3 in DNA: TGCAGTGCTGGTTTTTACGAGCAGTACTTC. Translated, it gives CSAGFYEQYF. The chain combines TRBV20-1 with TRBJ2-7; D gene unclear. Trimming cost V 5 bases and J 4 bases, with 6 bases left between them. This CDR3 comprises 10 residues. Germline values: CDR1 DFQATT, CDR2 SNEGSKA (reference sequence).